This T cell receptor beta chain was found in a study of CD8+ T cells in alopecia areata. This clone was seen a handful of times. Its specificity is not known. The CDR3 has 14 residues. V gave up 6 bases and J gave up 2 bases; unmatched junction bases: 4. Germline CDR1 SQVTM, CDR2 ANQGSEA. Study-wide results and caveats: Unlike in mice, where it was clearer, TCR sharing across patients was less clear, possibly HLA-related.

Investigators isolated RNA and reverse transcribed it into cDNA to act as the sequencing template. Assay used: immunoSEQ multiplex PCR; TCRdb lists only in-frame clones, some missing. The sample records 150,000 to 200,000 clones, 55% being singletons. The chain links TRBV29-1 to TRBJ2-6; 7 bases are a match to TRBD1. The sequence derives from a human donor in good health. Sequencing input: CD4+ T cells sorted from blood. CDR3 in amino acids: CSVTTGAGANVLTF. The CDR3 bases are TGCAGCGTCACAACAGGGGCTGGGGCCAACGTCCTGACTTTC.